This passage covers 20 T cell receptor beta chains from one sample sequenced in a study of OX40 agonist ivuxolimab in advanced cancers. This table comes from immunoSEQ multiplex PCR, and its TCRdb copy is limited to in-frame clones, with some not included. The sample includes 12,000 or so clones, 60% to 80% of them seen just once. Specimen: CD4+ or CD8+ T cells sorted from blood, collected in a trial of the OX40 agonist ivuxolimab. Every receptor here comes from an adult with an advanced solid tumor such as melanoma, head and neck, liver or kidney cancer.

The CDR3 reads CASSQGQFNTEAFF. CDR3 sequence (DNA): TGTGCCAGCAGCCAAGGACAATTCAACACTGAAGCTTTCTTT. The chain has TRBV14 and TRBJ1-1; D unresolved. V shed 1 base and J shed 2 bases, with 8 bases lying between them. Per germline, CDR1 SGHDN and CDR2 FVKESK. This CDR3 contains 14 residues.

This chain's CDR3 is CASSFPTLAGVGNEQFF. The CDR3 DNA reads as TGTGCCAGCAGCTTCCCGACCCTAGCGGGAGTGGGTAATGAGCAGTTCTTC. The rearrangement joins TRBV7-9 to TRBJ2-1, with 10 bases aligning to TRBD2. Germline V lookup: CDR1 SEHNR, CDR2 FQNEAQ (reference sequence). Losses at the gene ends were 3 bases for V and 7 bases for J; bases not matched to a gene: 12. The CDR3 loop spans 17 amino acids.

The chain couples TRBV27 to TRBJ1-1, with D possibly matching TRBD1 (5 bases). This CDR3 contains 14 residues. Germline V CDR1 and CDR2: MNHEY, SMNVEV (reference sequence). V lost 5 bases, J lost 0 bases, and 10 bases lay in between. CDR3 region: CASSIPGMNTEAFF. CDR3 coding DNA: TGTGCCAGCAGTATCCCAGGGATGAACACTGAAGCTTTCTTT.

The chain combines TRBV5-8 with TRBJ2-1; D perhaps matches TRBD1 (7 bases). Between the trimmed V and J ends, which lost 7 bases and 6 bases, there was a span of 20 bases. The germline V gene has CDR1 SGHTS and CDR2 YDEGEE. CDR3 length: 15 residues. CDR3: CASSRETGMINEQFF. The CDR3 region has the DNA TGTGCCAGCTCCCGGGAGACAGGGATGATCAATGAGCAGTTCTTC.

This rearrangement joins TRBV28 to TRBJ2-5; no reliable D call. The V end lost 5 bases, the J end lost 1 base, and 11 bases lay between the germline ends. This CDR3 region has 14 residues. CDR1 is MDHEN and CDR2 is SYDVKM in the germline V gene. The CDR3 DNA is TGTGCCAGCAGTCCTTTGGGGTTCCAAGAGACCCAGTACTTC. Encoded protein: CASSPLGFQETQYF.

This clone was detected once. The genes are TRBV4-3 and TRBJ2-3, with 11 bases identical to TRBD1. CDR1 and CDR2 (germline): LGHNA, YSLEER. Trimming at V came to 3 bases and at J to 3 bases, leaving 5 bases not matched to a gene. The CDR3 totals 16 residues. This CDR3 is CASSHEGTGGTDTQYF. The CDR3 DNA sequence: TGCGCCAGCAGCCACGAGGGGACAGGGGGGACAGATACGCAGTATTTT.

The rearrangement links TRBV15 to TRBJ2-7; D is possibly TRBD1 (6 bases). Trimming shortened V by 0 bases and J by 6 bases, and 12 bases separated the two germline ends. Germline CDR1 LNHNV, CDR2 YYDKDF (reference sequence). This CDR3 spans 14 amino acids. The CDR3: CATSREKTGSEQYF. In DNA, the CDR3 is TGTGCCACCAGCAGAGAGAAAACAGGGTCCGAGCAGTACTTC.

The CDR3 is CASSLLPGDHEQYF. In nucleotides, the CDR3 is TGTGCCAGCAGTTTATTGCCAGGGGACCACGAGCAGTACTTC. The rearrangement joins TRBV27 to TRBJ2-7, with a possible D match to TRBD1 (6 bases). The length of the CDR3 is 14 residues. V shed 1 base and J shed 5 bases, with 12 bases lying between them. Germline V gene lookup returns CDR1 MNHEY and CDR2 SMNVEV (reference sequence).

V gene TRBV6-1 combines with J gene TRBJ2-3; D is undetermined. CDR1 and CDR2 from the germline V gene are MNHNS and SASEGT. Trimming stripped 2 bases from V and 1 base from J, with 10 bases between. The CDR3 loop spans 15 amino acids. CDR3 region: CASSERVEGTDTQYF. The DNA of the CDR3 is TGTGCCAGCAGTGAAAGGGTTGAGGGCACAGATACGCAGTATTTT.

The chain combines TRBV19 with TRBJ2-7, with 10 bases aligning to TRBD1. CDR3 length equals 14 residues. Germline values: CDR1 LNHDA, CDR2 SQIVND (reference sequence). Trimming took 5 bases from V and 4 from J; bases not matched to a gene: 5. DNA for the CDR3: TGTGCCAGTAGTCCCGGGACAGGGGTTTACGAGCAGTACTTC. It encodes CASSPGTGVYEQYF.

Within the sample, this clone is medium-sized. The CDR3 nucleotides are TGCGCCAGCAGCGGGCGGGGGTTCGACGAGCAGTACTTC. Its protein is CASSGRGFDEQYF. The chain employs TRBV5-1 and TRBJ2-7; 7 positions agree with TRBD2. From germline, CDR1 is SGHRS and CDR2 YFSETQ. The CDR3 loop spans 13 amino acids. The J segment lost 5 bases and the V segment lost 4 bases, leaving 6 bases of the junction unmatched.

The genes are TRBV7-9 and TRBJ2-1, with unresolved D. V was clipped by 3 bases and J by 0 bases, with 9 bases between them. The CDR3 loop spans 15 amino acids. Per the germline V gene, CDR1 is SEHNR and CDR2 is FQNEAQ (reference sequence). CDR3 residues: CASSFNVSSYNEQFF. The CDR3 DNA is TGTGCCAGCAGCTTCAATGTAAGCTCCTACAATGAGCAGTTCTTC.

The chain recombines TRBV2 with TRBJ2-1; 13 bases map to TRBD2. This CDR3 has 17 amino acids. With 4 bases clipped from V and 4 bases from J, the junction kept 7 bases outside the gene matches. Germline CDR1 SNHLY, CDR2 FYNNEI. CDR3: CASSVATSGGKYNEQFF. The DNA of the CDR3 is TGTGCCAGCAGTGTCGCGACTAGCGGGGGGAAATACAATGAGCAGTTCTTC.

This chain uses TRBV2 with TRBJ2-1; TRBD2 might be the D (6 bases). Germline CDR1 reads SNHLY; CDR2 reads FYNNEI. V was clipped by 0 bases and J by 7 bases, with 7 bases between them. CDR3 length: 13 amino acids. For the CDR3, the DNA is TGTGCCAGCAGTGAAGCGCGGGGAAATGAGCAGTTCTTC. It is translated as CASSEARGNEQFF.

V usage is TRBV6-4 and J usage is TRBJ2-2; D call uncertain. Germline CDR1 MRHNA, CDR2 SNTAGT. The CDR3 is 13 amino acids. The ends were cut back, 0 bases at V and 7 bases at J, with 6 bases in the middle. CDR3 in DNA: TGTGCCAGCAGTGACTCCGTTGGCGGGGAGCTGTTTTTT. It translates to CASSDSVGGELFF.

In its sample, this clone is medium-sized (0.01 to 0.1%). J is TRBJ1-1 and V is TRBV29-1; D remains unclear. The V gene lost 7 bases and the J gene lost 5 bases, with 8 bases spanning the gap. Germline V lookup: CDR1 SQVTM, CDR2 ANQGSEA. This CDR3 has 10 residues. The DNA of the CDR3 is TGCAGCGCTTTTTTGACTGAAGCTTTCTTT. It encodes CSAFLTEAFF.

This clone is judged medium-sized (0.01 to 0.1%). The DNA for the CDR3 is TGTGCCAGCACCCGGTCCGAGGACTATGGCTACACCTTC. Encoded protein: CASTRSEDYGYTF. The rearrangement links TRBV9 to TRBJ1-2, with D hard to call. V was pared by 6 bases and J by 3 bases, with 12 bases between. Germline loops: CDR1 SGDLS, CDR2 YYNGEE. The CDR3 is 13 residues long.

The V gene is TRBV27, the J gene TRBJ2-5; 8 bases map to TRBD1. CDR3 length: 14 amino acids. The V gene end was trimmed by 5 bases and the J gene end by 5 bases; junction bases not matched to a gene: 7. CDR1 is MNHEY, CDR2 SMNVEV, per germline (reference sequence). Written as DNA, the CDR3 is TGTGCCAGCAGTAAAGGACAGGGCGGGGAGACCCAGTACTTC. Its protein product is CASSKGQGGETQYF.

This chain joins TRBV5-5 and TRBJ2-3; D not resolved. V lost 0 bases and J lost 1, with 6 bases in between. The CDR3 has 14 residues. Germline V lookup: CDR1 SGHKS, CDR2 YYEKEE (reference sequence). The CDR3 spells CASSLAWGTDTQYF. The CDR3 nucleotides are TGTGCCAGCAGCTTGGCGTGGGGCACAGATACGCAGTATTTT.

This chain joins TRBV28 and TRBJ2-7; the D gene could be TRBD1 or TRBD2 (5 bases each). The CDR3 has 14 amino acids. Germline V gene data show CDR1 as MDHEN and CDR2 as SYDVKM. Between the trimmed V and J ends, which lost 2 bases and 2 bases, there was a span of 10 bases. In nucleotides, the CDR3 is TGTGCCAGCAGTTTAAGAGGGGTGGCCTACGAGCAGTACTTC. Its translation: CASSLRGVAYEQYF.